The next 21 T cell receptor beta chains were all read from a single sample in a study of shared clonotypes between healthy human individuals. CD45RO-negative cells were positively selected for CCR7, leaving out terminally differentiated effector memory CD45RA+ cells. Here immunoSEQ multiplex PCR was the method, and the copy in TCRdb shows in-frame clones only, minus some. The table records 750,000 to 1,000,000 clones, about 92% of them present only once. The sequencing sample was made of naive CD8+ T cells sorted from blood. These receptors came from a man younger than 40 in good health.

The chain has TRBV4-3 and TRBJ1-3, with unresolved D. V dropped 0 bases and J dropped 6 bases, with 9 bases sitting between them. The CDR3 extends over 14 amino acids. Germline V lookup: CDR1 LGHNA, CDR2 YSLEER. The CDR3 loop is CASSQDSSQNTIYF. The DNA for the CDR3 is TGCGCCAGCAGCCAAGATAGCAGTCAAAACACCATATATTTT.

The CDR3 region has the DNA TGTGCCAGCAGTGCGACAGGTTTCTACGAGCAGTACTTC. As protein: CASSATGFYEQYF. The chain couples TRBV25-1 to TRBJ2-7; a possible D gene is TRBD1 (6 bases). The CDR3 is 13 amino acids. The germline V gene encodes CDR1 MGHDK and CDR2 SYGVNS. V was clipped by 4 bases and J by 3 bases, with 10 bases between them.

V and J are TRBV27 and TRBJ2-7; possible D gene TRBD2, 6 bases. The CDR3 totals 13 residues. Trimming cost V 3 bases and J 3 bases, with 9 bases left between them. In germline, CDR1 is MNHEY, CDR2 SMNVEV (reference sequence). The CDR3 DNA reads TGTGCCAGCAGTTTGGGGGAGGACTACGAGCAGTACTTC. Amino acid sequence: CASSLGEDYEQYF.

The chain carries TRBV9 and TRBJ2-1, with 8 bases fitting TRBD2. This CDR3 is built from 16 residues. The germline V gene encodes CDR1 SGDLS and CDR2 YYNGEE. The V gene end was trimmed by 7 bases and the J gene end by 0 bases; junction bases not matched to a gene: 9. The CDR3, as DNA: TGTGCCAGCGGCCGCGGCGGGGGGAGCTCCTACAATGAGCAGTTCTTC. Residues: CASGRGGGSSYNEQFF.

The rearrangement joins TRBV10-3 to TRBJ1-1; TRBD1 is a possible D gene (5 bases). The CDR3 has 13 amino acids. V was clipped by 2 bases and J by 11 bases, with 15 bases between them. From germline, CDR1 is ENHRY and CDR2 SYGVKD. In DNA, the CDR3 is TGTGCCATCAGTGAGGGACACCCGGACGGGGCTTTCTTT. Its protein is CAISEGHPDGAFF.

This chain links TRBV7-9 with TRBJ2-1; D gene ambiguous. Germline CDR1 SEHNR, CDR2 FQNEAQ (reference sequence). V was shortened by 6 bases and J by 5 bases, with 17 bases between the two germline ends. The CDR3 length is 15 residues. CDR3 sequence: CASRSGPGADNEQFF. The DNA of the CDR3 is TGTGCCAGCAGGTCCGGGCCGGGCGCGGACAATGAGCAGTTCTTC.

The rearrangement links TRBV30 to TRBJ2-7; 10 bases line up with TRBD2. Germline trimming cut 2 bases from V and 5 bases from J; bases unmatched to any gene: 12. The length of the CDR3 is 16 residues. From germline, CDR1 is GTSNPN and CDR2 SVGIG (reference sequence). CDR3 protein: CAWSPGIAGGVHEQYF. The CDR3 nucleotides read TGTGCCTGGAGTCCGGGGATAGCGGGAGGAGTCCACGAGCAGTACTTC.

The rearrangement uses TRBV13 and TRBJ2-2; 14 nucleotides align to TRBD2. The V gene's germline CDR1 is PRHDT and CDR2 FYEKMQ (reference sequence). The CDR3 contains 20 residues. Trimming cost V 4 bases and J 3 bases; bases outside gene matches: 13. The CDR3, as DNA: TGTGCCAGCAGCTCCGACTCGACTAGCGGGAGGGCCGTTGACACCGGGGAGCTGTTTTTT. Amino acids: CASSSDSTSGRAVDTGELFF.

The J gene is TRBJ2-2, the V gene TRBV6-5; no firm D call. This CDR3 is built from 13 residues. Germline CDR1 is MNHEY and CDR2 is SVGAGI. Between the trimmed V and J ends, which lost 7 bases and 6 bases, there was a span of 12 bases. The CDR3 region is CASTQASAGELFF. The CDR3 DNA follows: TGTGCCAGCACGCAGGCATCGGCCGGGGAGCTGTTTTTT.

The chain is built from TRBV28 and TRBJ2-3; no clear D gene. The CDR3 is 14 residues long. V lost 10 bases, J lost 4 bases, and 18 bases lay in between. Germline loops: CDR1 MDHEN, CDR2 SYDVKM. CDR3 DNA: TGTGCCACCCGAGATAGCTACGTTGCAGATACGCAGTATTTT. Translation: CATRDSYVADTQYF.

J is TRBJ2-7 and V is TRBV7-9, with D maybe TRBD1 (5 bases). This CDR3 is built from 15 residues. Germline V gives CDR1 SEHNR, CDR2 FQNEAQ (reference sequence). The V gene lost 5 bases and the J gene lost 0 bases, with 14 bases spanning the gap. The CDR3 loop reads CASSPTDDSSYEQYF. For the CDR3, the DNA is TGTGCCAGCAGCCCCACTGATGACAGCTCCTACGAGCAGTACTTC.

The gene calls are TRBV4-1 and TRBJ2-2, with 13 bases that match TRBD2. Germline loops: CDR1 MGHRA, CDR2 YSYEKL. V lost 6 bases and J lost 2; bases outside the gene matches: 9. The CDR3 extends over 18 amino acids. CDR3 sequence (DNA): TGCGCCAGCAGACCTCGGACTAGCGGGAGACCTAACACCGGGGAGCTGTTTTTT. Protein product: CASRPRTSGRPNTGELFF.

Comments on this clone: The identical CDR3 is also encoded by other nucleotide sequences in the sample. This sequence joins TRBV27 and TRBJ2-2; perhaps TRBD2 as D (5 bases). V lost 1 base and J lost 4, with 7 bases in between. CDR3 length equals 14 residues. The germline V gene encodes CDR1 MNHEY and CDR2 SMNVEV (reference sequence). The CDR3 protein is CASSLFRGTGELFF. DNA of the CDR3: TGTGCCAGCAGTTTATTTCGGGGCACCGGGGAGCTGTTTTTT.

This sequence joins TRBV30 and TRBJ2-7; TRBD2 is a possible D gene (7 bases). CDR1 is GTSNPN and CDR2 is SVGIG in the germline V gene (reference sequence). CDR3 length: 12 residues. Trimming removed 0 bases from V and 6 bases from J, with 9 bases in between. The CDR3 loop reads CAWSVGGAEQYF. The CDR3 DNA is TGTGCCTGGAGTGTGGGGGGGGCCGAGCAGTACTTC. The full variable domain, with the rest looked up from reference TRBV30 and TRBJ2-7, is SQTIHQWPATLVQPVGSPLSLECTVEGTSNPNLYWYRQAAGRGLQLLFYSVGIGQISSEVPQNLSASRPQDRQFILSSKKLLLSDSGFYLCAWSVGGAEQYFGPGTRLTVT.

A word on this clone: Additional DNA sequences in this sample encode the identical CDR3. The V gene is TRBV5-8, the J gene TRBJ2-5, with 8 positions matching TRBD2. There are 15 residues in the CDR3. Looked up from germline, CDR1 is SGHTS and CDR2 is YDEGEE. Trimming took 0 bases from V and 3 from J; bases not matched to a gene: 4. In DNA, the CDR3 is TGTGCCAGCAGCTTGGGGCTAGCGGGCGAAGAGACCCAGTACTTC. This translates into CASSLGLAGEETQYF.

The V call is TRBV7-8, the J call TRBJ2-2; D call uncertain. The CDR3 has 12 amino acids. Trimming shortened V by 5 bases and J by 4 bases, and 5 bases separated the two germline ends. CDR1 is SGHVS, CDR2 FQNEAQ, per germline. CDR3 nucleotides: TGTGCCAGCAGCACCCCCACCGGGGAGCTGTTTTTT. It yields the protein CASSTPTGELFF.

On this clone: The same CDR3 is also encoded by other DNA sequences in this sample. The chain has TRBV27 and TRBJ2-7; TRBD2 is a possible D gene (6 bases). CDR1 and CDR2 (germline): MNHEY, SMNVEV (reference sequence). V was cut by 3 bases and J by 2 bases, with 8 bases left in between. The CDR3 is 13 amino acids. The CDR3 DNA reads as TGTGCCAGCAGTTTTGGGACTGCCTACGAGCAGTACTTC. Encoded protein: CASSFGTAYEQYF.

The chain's CDR3 is CASSYGAGEDYGYTF. The CDR3 bases are TGTGCCAGCAGTTACGGAGCGGGGGAGGACTATGGCTACACCTTC. The chain couples TRBV6-5 to TRBJ1-2, with a weak D call TRBD1 (5 bases). This CDR3 spans 15 amino acids. Trimming removed 2 bases at V and 3 bases at J, with 13 bases between. CDR1 and CDR2 (germline): MNHEY, SVGAGI.

The genes are TRBV4-3 and TRBJ2-7, with TRBD2 identical over 9 bases. Looked up from germline, CDR1 is LGHNA and CDR2 is YSLEER. Trimming cost V 0 bases and J 2 bases; bases outside gene matches: 8. The length of the CDR3 is 17 residues. The CDR3 is CASSQDYFLAGTYEQYF. CDR3 nucleotide sequence: TGCGCCAGCAGCCAAGATTATTTCCTAGCGGGAACCTACGAGCAGTACTTC.

V and J are TRBV28 and TRBJ1-5; unclear D gene. The CDR3 sequence is 15 residues long. Trimming left V 2 bases short and J 5 bases short, with 13 bases between. CDR1 is MDHEN and CDR2 is SYDVKM in the germline V gene. The CDR3 DNA sequence: TGTGCCAGCAGTTTAATGAGCGGCTTTGATCAGCCCCAGCATTTT. Translated: CASSLMSGFDQPQHF.

The genes are TRBV28 and TRBJ2-3, with TRBD2 matching over 8 bases. CDR1 is MDHEN and CDR2 is SYDVKM in the germline V gene. The CDR3 contains 19 residues. Trimming cost V 1 base and J 5 bases; bases outside gene matches: 17. The CDR3 region has the DNA TGTGCCAGCAGTTTATCGGTAATAGCGCGGCGGGAGGAGCTAGATACGCAGTATTTT. Protein: CASSLSVIARREELDTQYF.